A selection of T cell receptor beta chains follows, all from one sample in a study of OX40 agonist ivuxolimab in advanced cancers. The data were produced by immunoSEQ multiplex PCR, yet TCRdb's version contains in-frame clones alone and is incomplete. The sample yields over 70,000 clones, approximately 90% seen once. The sequencing used CD4+ or CD8+ T cells sorted from blood, collected in a trial of the OX40 agonist ivuxolimab. The receptors derive from an adult with an advanced solid tumor such as melanoma, head and neck, liver or kidney cancer. Both conserved end residues are part of each CDR3. D genes are given only for firm matches. A clone size is listed for some rows: how often the clone was seen (once, few, many), or a class if it is expanded.

v_call,j_call,clone_size,d_call,cdr3_aa,cdr3_nt
TRBV7-9,TRBJ2-7,-,-,CASSSPGTYEQYF,TGTGCCAGCAGCTCACCTGGGACCTACGAGCAGTACTTC
TRBV6-1,TRBJ2-7,-,TRBD1,CASPRQGVFYEQYF,TGTGCCAGTCCACGACAGGGTGTATTCTACGAGCAGTACTTC
TRBV28,TRBJ2-5,-,-,CASSTPVYEETQYF,TGTGCCAGCAGCACTCCGGTGTACGAAGAGACCCAGTACTTC
TRBV18,TRBJ2-1,-,-,CASSPPAGAYNEQFF,TGTGCCAGCTCACCCCCAGCCGGGGCCTACAATGAGCAGTTCTTC
TRBV5-1,TRBJ1-1,-,-,CASSPALGEAFF,TGCGCCAGCAGCCCTGCCTTAGGTGAAGCTTTCTTT
TRBV10-2,TRBJ1-6,-,TRBD1,CASTSGQIDSPLHF,TGCGCCAGCACCTCGGGACAGATAGATTCACCCCTCCACTTT
TRBV19,TRBJ2-3,-,TRBD1,CASSEDRVPDTQYF,TGTGCCAGTAGTGAAGACAGGGTTCCAGATACGCAGTATTTT
TRBV6-1,TRBJ2-1,-,-,CASSPWGNEQFF,TGTGCCAGCAGTCCTTGGGGGAATGAGCAGTTCTTC
TRBV28,TRBJ2-5,-,TRBD2,CASSSRLAGGQETQYF,TGTGCCAGCAGTTCTCGACTAGCGGGAGGGCAGGAGACCCAGTACTTC
TRBV11-2,TRBJ2-2,-,-,CASSPGQNTGELFF,TGTGCCAGCAGCCCAGGACAAAACACCGGGGAGCTGTTTTTT
TRBV6-1,TRBJ2-7,-,TRBD1,CASSGVDRVSYEQYF,TGTGCCAGCAGTGGAGTAGACAGGGTGTCCTACGAGCAGTACTTC
TRBV6-1,TRBJ2-3,once,-,CASSGGASAHTDTQYF,TGTGCCAGCAGTGGGGGGGCTAGCGCCCACACAGATACGCAGTATTTT
TRBV29-1,TRBJ1-1,-,-,CSVAAGVSHTEAFF,TGCAGCGTTGCTGCAGGGGTCTCCCACACTGAAGCTTTCTTT
TRBV12-5,TRBJ1-1,once,-,CASGLSRSEAFF,TGTGCTAGTGGTTTGTCTCGATCTGAAGCTTTCTTT
TRBV27,TRBJ1-1,-,-,CASSLWPGNTEAFF,TGTGCCAGCAGTTTATGGCCGGGGAACACTGAAGCTTTCTTT
TRBV15,TRBJ2-4,once,-,CATSRDGNIQYF,TGTGCCACCAGCAGAGATGGTAACATTCAGTACTTC
TRBV27,TRBJ2-4,-,-,CASSYTGTMTTSPYF,TGTGCCAGCAGTTACACCGGGACCATGACTACTTCCCCGTACTTC
TRBV4-2,TRBJ2-2,-,TRBD1,CASSHRTGGDTGELFF,TGTGCCAGCAGCCACCGGACAGGGGGCGACACCGGGGAGCTGTTTTTT
TRBV5-4,TRBJ2-7,-,TRBD2,CASSFTGGGSYEQYF,TGTGCCAGCAGCTTTACCGGCGGGGGATCCTACGAGCAGTACTTC
TRBV5-8,TRBJ1-2,-,-,CASSLGGRVATYGYTF,TGTGCCAGCAGCTTGGGAGGTAGAGTGGCTACCTATGGCTACACCTTC